What follows are 22 T cell receptor beta chains derived from one specimen sequenced in a study of beta chain features in type 1 diabetes. Isolated RNA was reverse transcribed in full, so expressed TCRB transcripts were sequenced. Clones were read by immunoSEQ multiplex PCR, and TCRdb kept only the in-frame ones, dropping some. The sample yields under 450,000 clones, approximately 13% seen once. Sequenced: naive CD4+ T cells from blood. These TCRs come from a man in his thirties or forties in good health.

This sequence joins TRBV5-1 and TRBJ2-3; 7 bases match TRBD1. Per the germline V gene, CDR1 is SGHRS and CDR2 is YFSETQ. CDR3 length: 17 residues. With V trimmed by 0 bases and J by 8 bases, 15 bases remained unmatched. This CDR3 reads CASSLGATGSVVVTQYF. CDR3 bases: TGCGCCAGCAGCTTGGGGGCGACAGGGTCTGTTGTTGTTACGCAGTATTTT.

This clone was recorded a few times. The chain recombines TRBV6-5 with TRBJ2-3; D is unresolved. CDR1 MNHEY and CDR2 SVGAGI come from the germline V gene. The CDR3 is 13 amino acids. V was shortened by 4 bases and J by 2 bases, with 7 bases between the two germline ends. CDR3 DNA sequence: TGTGCCAGCAGTTCCCCAAACACAGATACGCAGTATTTT. Translating it yields CASSSPNTDTQYF.

The chain joins TRBV7-2 to TRBJ2-2; 9 bases map to TRBD2. Trimming took 1 base from V and 5 from J; bases not matched to a gene: 8. Germline V CDR1 and CDR2: SGHTA, FQGNSA. CDR3 length equals 17 residues. The CDR3 nucleotides read TGTGCCAGCAGCTTAGTAGGCGGGAGGGCCGGGACCGGGGAGCTGTTTTTT. Translated: CASSLVGGRAGTGELFF.

This clone was seen only a few times. V gene TRBV9 combines with J gene TRBJ1-2; D perhaps matches TRBD1 (5 bases). Trimming removed 4 bases from V and 8 bases from J, with 15 bases in between. Germline V CDR1 and CDR2: SGDLS, YYNGEE. CDR3 size: 13 residues. The CDR3 DNA sequence: TGTGCCAGCAGCCCTCGTGACAGCGACGGCTACACCTTC. It yields the protein CASSPRDSDGYTF.

This clone was observed a few times. V and J are TRBV23-1 and TRBJ2-1, with D hard to call. TRBV23-1 is identified as an open reading frame with a role that is uncertain. V lost 8 bases and J lost 2, with 19 bases in between. The length of the CDR3 is 16 residues. The CDR3 protein is CASGKLCRAAYNEQFF. CDR3 in DNA: TGCGCCAGCGGAAAATTGTGCCGGGCAGCCTACAATGAGCAGTTCTTC.

The chain links TRBV29-1 to TRBJ2-5, with 10 bases lining up with TRBD1. The germline CDR1 and CDR2 sequences are SQVTM and ANQGSEA. The V segment lost 8 bases and the J segment 4 bases; nucleotides outside the gene matches: 7. The CDR3 runs 13 residues. The CDR3 sequence is CSQMTGGSETQYF. As DNA, the CDR3 is TGCAGCCAGATGACAGGGGGCTCAGAGACCCAGTACTTC.

The table lists this clone with many counts. This rearrangement joins TRBV10-3 to TRBJ2-7; perhaps TRBD2 as D (5 bases). CDR3 length: 13 residues. The germline V gene encodes CDR1 ENHRY and CDR2 SYGVKD. V was shortened by 8 bases and J by 2 bases, with 13 bases between the two germline ends. This chain's CDR3 is CAIGSATTYEQYV. The CDR3 nucleotides read TGTGCCATCGGGAGCGCAACGACCTACGAGCAGTACGTC.

The V call is TRBV4-1, the J call TRBJ2-3; the match to TRBD2 covers 12 bases. CDR1 is MGHRA, CDR2 YSYEKL, per germline. CDR3 length: 15 residues. V dropped 3 bases and J dropped 7; count of bases not matched to a gene: 5. CDR3 coding DNA: TGCGCCAGCAGCCAGCTAGCGGGGGGGCCGAATACGCAGTATTTT. It codes for CASSQLAGGPNTQYF.

The J gene is TRBJ2-7, the V gene TRBV2, with D unresolved. Germline V CDR1 and CDR2: SNHLY, FYNNEI. This CDR3 region has 14 residues. The ends were cut back, 5 bases at V and 3 bases at J, with 14 bases in the middle. The CDR3 nucleotides read TGTGCCAGCAGTCTTCCAAGTACCCTCTACGAGCAGTACTTC. Encoded protein: CASSLPSTLYEQYF.

The chain has TRBV6-1 and TRBJ1-1; no definite D call. V lost 6 bases, J lost 7 bases, and 15 bases lay in between. Per the germline V gene, CDR1 is MNHNS and CDR2 is SASEGT. CDR3 length: 13 amino acids. Here the CDR3 DNA reads TGTGCCAGCAGACTAAACGTCCGGGATGAAGCTTTCTTT. Translation gives CASRLNVRDEAFF.

J is TRBJ1-1 and V is TRBV7-9; 7 bases line up with TRBD1. J gave up 4 bases and V 2 bases, and 4 bases lay outside the gene matches. The CDR3 covers 14 residues. Germline CDR1 SEHNR, CDR2 FQNEAQ (reference sequence). CDR3 region: CASSLTGEVTEAFF. The CDR3 region has the DNA TGTGCCAGCAGCTTAACAGGGGAGGTCACTGAAGCTTTCTTT.

The chain carries TRBV11-3 and TRBJ2-3; the D gene is possibly TRBD2 (6 bases). V was pared by 2 bases and J by 0 bases, with 12 bases between. The CDR3 runs to 16 residues. CDR1 SGHNT and CDR2 YENEEA come from the germline V gene. As DNA, the CDR3 is TGTGCCAGCAGCTTAAGCGGGTGGGGGAGCACAGATACGCAGTATTTT. Translated, it gives CASSLSGWGSTDTQYF. Complete variable domain (other parts from reference TRBV11-3 and TRBJ2-3): EAGVVQSPRYKIIEKKQPVAFWCNPISGHNTLYWYLQNLGQGPELLIRYENEEAVDDSQLPKDRFSAERLKGVDSTLKIQPAELGDSAVYLCASSLSGWGSTDTQYFGPGTRLTVL.

The chain carries TRBV14 and TRBJ1-2; D is unresolved. The CDR3 runs to 14 residues. The V end lost 2 bases, the J end lost 4 bases, and 11 bases lay between the germline ends. CDR1 is SGHDN and CDR2 is FVKESK in the germline V gene. The DNA for the CDR3 is TGTGCCAGCAGCCAAAGCGGACTGATCTATGGCTACACCTTC. This sequence encodes CASSQSGLIYGYTF.

This rearrangement joins TRBV7-2 to TRBJ2-7, with D possibly being TRBD1 or TRBD2 (5 bases each). The CDR3 totals 13 residues. The V gene's germline CDR1 is SGHTA and CDR2 FQGNSA. Trimming left V 5 bases short and J 7 bases short, with 15 bases between. Here the CDR3 reads CASSTWTEGEQYF. DNA for the CDR3: TGTGCCAGCAGCACCTGGACTGAGGGGGAGCAGTACTTC.

J is TRBJ2-7 and V is TRBV30; TRBD2 is a possible D gene (6 bases). The germline CDR1 and CDR2 sequences are GTSNPN and SVGIG (reference sequence). The V end lost 1 base, the J end lost 7 bases, and 11 bases lay between the germline ends. The CDR3 totals 12 residues. The CDR3 region has the DNA TGTGCCTGGAGTGGAGGAGGGCGGGAGCAGTACGTC. Translating gives CAWSGGGREQYV.

This sequence joins TRBV15 and TRBJ2-5; tentatively, D is TRBD1 or TRBD2 (5 bases each). V lost 0 bases, J lost 5 bases, and 13 bases lay in between. Germline CDR1 and CDR2: LNHNV and YYDKDF (reference sequence). The CDR3 runs to 15 residues. The CDR3 is CATSRDVRGGETQYF. In DNA form, the CDR3 reads TGTGCCACCAGCAGAGATGTGAGGGGTGGCGAGACCCAGTACTTC.

The chain employs TRBV7-3 and TRBJ1-2, with a weak D call TRBD1 (6 bases). Germline CDR1 and CDR2: SGHTA and FQGTGA. This CDR3 region has 13 residues. V shed 1 base and J shed 8 bases, with 11 bases lying between them. CDR3 nucleotides: TGTGCCAGCAGCTTAAACAGGGCCGGCGGCTACACCTTC. This translates into CASSLNRAGGYTF.

In its sample, this clone was seen a few times. The chain uses TRBV2 and TRBJ1-6; D uncertain. Germline V gene lookup returns CDR1 SNHLY and CDR2 FYNNEI. This CDR3 comprises 14 residues. With 7 bases removed from V and 8 bases from J, the gap between germline ends came to 15 bases. CDR3 sequence reads: CASIPRGLDSPLHF. The CDR3 nucleotides are TGTGCCAGCATCCCAAGAGGGCTGGATTCACCCCTCCACTTT. Filled out from reference TRBV2 and TRBJ1-6, the complete variable domain reads EPEVTQTPSHQVTQMGQEVILRCVPISNHLYFYWYRQILGQKVEFLVSFYNNEISEKSEIFDDQFSVERPDGSNFTLKIRSTKLEDSAMYFCASIPRGLDSPLHFGNGTRLTVT.

The rearrangement links TRBV30 to TRBJ2-2; D is tentatively TRBD1 or TRBD2 (5 bases each). Trimming stripped 5 bases from V and 1 base from J, with 14 bases between. The CDR3 contains 15 residues. Germline CDR1 GTSNPN, CDR2 SVGIG (reference sequence). CDR3 bases: TGTGCCTGGCGTATGGGGACGCTGAACACCGGGGAGCTGTTTTTT. Protein sequence: CAWRMGTLNTGELFF.

V usage is TRBV7-6 and J usage is TRBJ2-5, with 9 bases identical to TRBD2. V was clipped by 1 base and J by 3 bases; unmatched bases: 6. The length of the CDR3 is 16 residues. Germline V CDR1 and CDR2: SGHVS, FNYEAQ. In DNA, the CDR3 is TGTGCCAGCAGCTTAGGAAGTAGCGGGGGTAAAGAGACCCAGTACTTC. Protein product: CASSLGSSGGKETQYF.

V is TRBV7-2 and J is TRBJ1-4; the D is unclear. Trimming took off 5 bases at V and 2 bases at J, with 12 bases between the two ends. The CDR3 covers 15 residues. Germline CDR1 and CDR2: SGHTA and FQGNSA. The DNA for the CDR3 is TGTGCCAGCAGCGAAGGGCCAACGACTAATGAAAAACTGTTTTTT. Translated, it gives CASSEGPTTNEKLFF.

The gene calls are TRBV9 and TRBJ2-1; TRBD1 matches 12 bases. This CDR3 has 15 amino acids. The ends lost 3 bases at V and 8 bases at J; junction bases unmatched: 6. CDR1 is SGDLS, CDR2 YYNGEE, per germline. CDR3 sequence: CASSGWDRGHDEQFF. The CDR3 DNA reads as TGTGCCAGCAGCGGCTGGGACAGGGGGCACGATGAGCAGTTCTTC.